The 8 T cell receptor beta chains below come from one sample, sequenced in a study of human T cells and chemical hapten exposure. Each CDR3 protein gets one entry after TCRdb re-called the 5' RACE reads with MiXCR. The table records about 81,000 distinct CDR3 sequences, roughly 8.4% of them present only once. Researchers extracted total RNA from unfractionated whole blood. These receptors originate from a male donor in good health.

Comment on this clonotype: This could be a read error, since a much larger clone is one nucleotide away. The genes are TRBV10-3 and TRBJ2-3, with TRBD2 matching 11 bases. J gave up 5 bases and V 0 bases, and 7 bases lay outside the gene matches. The germline CDR1 and CDR2 sequences are ENHRY and SYGVKD. The CDR3 spans 17 residues. The CDR3 sequence: CAISESLTSGSGDTQYF. CDR3 DNA: TGTGCCATCAGTGAGTCTCTAACTAGCGGGAGTGGAGATACGCAGTATTTT.

This clonotype appeared many times. The V gene is TRBV20-1, the J gene TRBJ1-2; the match to TRBD1 covers 8 bases. V shed 0 bases, J shed 3 bases, and the junction held 6 bases outside the gene matches. The CDR3 has 15 residues. Germline values: CDR1 DFQATT, CDR2 SNEGSKA (reference sequence). Written as DNA, the CDR3 is TGCAGTGCTAGAGATCTCTTGGACAGGGACTATGGCTACACCTTC. It codes for CSARDLLDRDYGYTF.

V usage is TRBV20-1 and J usage is TRBJ2-7, with D uncertain. CDR1 DFQATT and CDR2 SNEGSKA come from the germline V gene (reference sequence). V lost 1 base, J lost 2 bases, and 6 bases lay in between. The CDR3 has 12 residues. In DNA form, the CDR3 reads TGCAGTGCTAGAGTAGGACCCTACGAGCAGTACTTC. This encodes CSARVGPYEQYF.

The sample holds many counts of this clonotype. The chain couples TRBV20-1 to TRBJ2-3; TRBD1 might be the D (5 bases). The ends were cut back, 6 bases at V and 1 base at J, with 11 bases in the middle. Germline V gives CDR1 DFQATT, CDR2 SNEGSKA (reference sequence). This CDR3 is built from 13 residues. The CDR3 reads CSANRPRTDTQYF. The CDR3 DNA follows: TGCAGTGCGAACAGGCCGCGCACAGATACGCAGTATTTT.

The chain couples TRBV5-8 to TRBJ2-5, with D tentatively TRBD1 or TRBD2 (6 bases each). The V and J ends lost 4 bases and 0 bases respectively, with 13 bases between them. This CDR3 has 15 amino acids. CDR1 is SGHTS, CDR2 YDEGEE, per germline. The CDR3 sequence: CASSPGGGHQETQYF. In DNA form, the CDR3 reads TGTGCCAGCAGCCCCGGAGGGGGGCACCAAGAGACCCAGTACTTC.

This clonotype was detected many times. The rearrangement links TRBV6-2 or TRBV6-3 to TRBJ1-1; tentative D call: TRBD1 (5 bases). Germline CDR1 and CDR2: MNHEY and SVGEGT. The CDR3 length is 15 residues. Trimming cost V 3 bases and J 2 bases, with 13 bases left between them. CDR3 bases: TGTGCCAGCAGTTATACCCGGGGCACCAACACTGAAGCTTTCTTT. It translates to CASSYTRGTNTEAFF.

This chain connects TRBV12-3 or TRBV12-4 to TRBJ2-7, with a possible D match to TRBD1 (6 bases). Trimming left V 1 base short and J 4 bases short, with 17 bases between. This CDR3 region has 16 residues. CDR3 sequence (DNA): TGTGCCAGCAGTTTAGGGCTTGGGGCCCAGGGGTACGAGCAGTACTTC. It yields the protein CASSLGLGAQGYEQYF.

The gene calls are TRBV15 and TRBJ2-7; D is undetermined. Germline values: CDR1 LNHNV, CDR2 YYDKDF (reference sequence). This CDR3 contains 15 residues. Trimming stripped 1 base from V and 3 bases from J, with 13 bases between. The CDR3 sequence: CATSRATPPGYEQYF. The CDR3 DNA is TGTGCCACCAGCAGAGCCACTCCCCCAGGCTACGAGCAGTACTTC.